This T cell receptor beta chain appears in the sequencing data of a study of blood T cells in healthy people across ages (dated by TCRdb to the mid-2010s). About the study as a whole: Template switching captured roughly one uniquely barcoded TCR beta cDNA molecule per two T cells in model experiments. Age-related changes in TCR beta repertoire diversity were measured in the study by deep sequencing normalized with unique cDNA molecular identifiers. Donors were grouped into four age groups: young (average 16 years), middle-aged (less than 40), aged (62) and long-lived (roughly 80). Donors of different ages were randomly distributed across sequencing lanes to avoid experimental bias. Two additional independent replicas of 1 million unique cDNA reads from the same blood draw were analyzed for two donors (one aged 18 to 29 and one aged 80 or older). Paper-wide results and their limitations: Bulk unsorted PBMC profiling prevented conclusive comparison of naive and antigen-experienced compartments. Observed TCR beta diversity per million T cells fell roughly linearly with age, and a significant reduction was already apparent by age roughly 40. Estimates of total diversity based on one million sequenced T cells were regarded as lower bounds and as underestimates. The CMV infection status of donors was not known, potentially confounding age-related changes in expanded clonotypes. The long-lived group showed more naive CD4+ T cells, fewer expanded clones and increased TCR diversity than the aged group, suggesting age selection. The percentage of naive T cells measured by flow cytometry correlated strongly with observed TCR beta diversity.

After removal of 6 bases from V and 6 bases from J, the junction retains 12 bases not matched to a gene. CDR3 length: 17 amino acids, cysteine to phenylalanine. Only CDR3 DNA remains: 51 bases, in frame from the first base. The donors were around 39 Caucasian individuals from Russia, aged 6 to 90 years, who were systemically healthy. Ten milliliters of peripheral blood were collected from each donor into EDTA-treated Vacutainer tubes. Ficoll-Paque density-gradient centrifugation was used to isolate PBMCs, with at least 6 million per sample. Total RNA was extracted from PBMCs with Trizol reagent, with at least 6 micrograms obtained per sample. For every donor, flow cytometry on a PBMC aliquot measured the percentage of naive CD45RAhigh/CD27high T cells. Concerning this clonotype itself: What antigen it recognizes has not been identified. There are no base qualities to consult, and no much larger clone falls within one base.

Libraries were constructed by 5' RACE. The data were produced on an Illumina HiSeq 2500. A second 7 to 11 cycle PCR used a sample-barcoded 5' primer and a J-beta primer mix. A unique molecular identifier was introduced onto each TCR beta cDNA molecule by a template-switch 5' adaptor carrying 12 random nucleotides. Each sample yielded at least 3 million CDR3-containing paired-end reads. The Mint cDNA synthesis kit, primed by a TRBC-specific oligonucleotide, was used to synthesize first-strand cDNA from all RNA. All cDNA was treated with uracil-DNA glycosylase and then went through a first 18-cycle PCR with the universal primers M1SS and BC2_uni_R. For the original study's pipeline: For normalization, 1 million high-quality reads, each with a distinct molecular identifier, were randomly selected from each sample. Reads sharing molecular identifiers were discarded rather than binned into consensus sequences. MiTCR, run with a Q25 quality threshold and the strictest error-elimination algorithm, handled CDR3 identification, clonotype clustering and error correction. A nonparametric unseen species model with Euler transformation was used to estimate lower-bound total TCR beta diversity. The public reads were reanalyzed by TCRdb: fastp trimming at Q25, MiXCR alignment, in-frame beta chains only. Rows are unified per CDR3 protein, each entry keeping the most common DNA and genes. TCRdb's processing, not the authors', yielded these V and J calls. The sample profile shows roughly 800,000 distinct CDR3 sequences; roughly 50% of them were found once. The ten largest clones capture approximately 21% of the sample.

The chain links TRBV12-3 or TRBV12-4 with TRBJ2-4; 12 of the junction bases match TRBD2. This receptor was obtained from a man aged 25-45 years in good health. Sequenced: blood. The CDR3 sequence is CASRTLAGGPEGNIQYF. The nucleotide sequence reads TGTGCCAGCAGAACACTAGCGGGGGGTCCTGAGGGAAACATTCAGTACTTC.